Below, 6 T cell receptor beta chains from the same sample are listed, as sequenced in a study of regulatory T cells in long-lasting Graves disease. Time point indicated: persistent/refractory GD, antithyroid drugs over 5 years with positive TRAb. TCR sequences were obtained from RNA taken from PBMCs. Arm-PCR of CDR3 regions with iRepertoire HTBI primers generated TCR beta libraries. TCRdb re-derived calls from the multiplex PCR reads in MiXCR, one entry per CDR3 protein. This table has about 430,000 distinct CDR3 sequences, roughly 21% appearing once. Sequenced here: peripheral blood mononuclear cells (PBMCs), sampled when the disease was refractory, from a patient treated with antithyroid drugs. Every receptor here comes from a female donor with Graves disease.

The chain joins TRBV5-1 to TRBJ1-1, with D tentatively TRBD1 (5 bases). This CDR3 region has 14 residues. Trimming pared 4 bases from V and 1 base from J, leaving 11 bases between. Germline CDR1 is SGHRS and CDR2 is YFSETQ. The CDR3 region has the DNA TGCGCCAGCAGCCCTTTAGGACAGAACACTGAAGCTTTCTTT. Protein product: CASSPLGQNTEAFF.

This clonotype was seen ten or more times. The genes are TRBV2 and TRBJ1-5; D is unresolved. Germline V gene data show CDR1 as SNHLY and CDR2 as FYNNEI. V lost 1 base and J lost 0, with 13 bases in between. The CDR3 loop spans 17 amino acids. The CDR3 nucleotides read TGTGCCAGCAGTGAAGAAAGGACGCTAACTAGCAATCAGCCCCAGCATTTT. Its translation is CASSEERTLTSNQPQHF.

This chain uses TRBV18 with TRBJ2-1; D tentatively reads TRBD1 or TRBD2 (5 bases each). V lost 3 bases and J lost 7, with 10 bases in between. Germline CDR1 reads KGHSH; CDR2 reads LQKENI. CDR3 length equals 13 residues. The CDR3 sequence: CASSPSGQNEQFF. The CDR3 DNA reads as TGTGCCAGCTCACCGTCGGGGCAAAATGAGCAGTTCTTC.

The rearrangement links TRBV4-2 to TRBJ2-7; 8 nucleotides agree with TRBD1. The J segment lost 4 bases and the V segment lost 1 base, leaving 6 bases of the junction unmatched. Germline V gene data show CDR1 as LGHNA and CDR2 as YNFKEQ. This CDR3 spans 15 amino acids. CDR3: CASSQGGTGGYEQYF. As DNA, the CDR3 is TGTGCCAGCAGCCAAGGCGGGACAGGCGGTTACGAGCAGTACTTC.

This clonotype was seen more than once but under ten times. The CDR3 DNA follows: TGTGCCAGCGGAGGCAAAAGTTGGTACCAAGAGACCCAGTACTTC. Its protein is CASGGKSWYQETQYF. The chain employs TRBV5-6 and TRBJ2-5, with D possibly TRBD2 on 5 matching bases. The CDR3 extends over 15 amino acids. CDR1 is SGHDT, CDR2 YYEEEE, per germline. Trimming took 7 bases from V and 0 from J, leaving 16 bases between them.

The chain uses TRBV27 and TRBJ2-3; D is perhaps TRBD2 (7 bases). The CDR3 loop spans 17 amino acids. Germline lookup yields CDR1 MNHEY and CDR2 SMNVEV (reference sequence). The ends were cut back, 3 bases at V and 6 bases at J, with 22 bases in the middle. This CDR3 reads CASSLTLGAGEVDTQYF. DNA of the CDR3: TGTGCCAGCAGTTTGACCTTGGGGGCGGGAGAGGTGGATACGCAGTATTTT.